This T cell receptor beta chain was retrieved from a study of blood T cell repertoires in COVID-19 (dated by TCRdb to about 2020). In terms of the full investigation: The collaborator samples originated in the United States, Italy and Spain and spanned the acute and convalescent phases of COVID-19. The material from the prospective study consisted of cDNA or gDNA derived from T cells, B-cell-depleted T cells, or PBMCs. Deeply sampled blood TCRbeta repertoires from subjects exposed to, actively infected with, or recovered from COVID-19 were included in the dataset. The repertoires were made available in a free public database intended to serve as a resource for research on the immune response to SARS-CoV-2. The samples were drawn from the first 160 participants of the ongoing ImmuneRACE study and from roughly 1,300 subjects provided by 6 global collaborators. Nearly every sample came with metadata listing a de-identified subject ID, COVID-19 status, age in years and sex. Where available, HLA class I and class II types were obtained from metadata supplied by the sample provider rather than from assay-based typing. The research as a whole found: Clinical and demographic metadata were provided uncurated, with the amount varying by source and participant.

Looking up the germline V gene yields CDR1 SQVTM and CDR2 ANQGSEA. There are 13 amino acids in the CDR3, from cysteine to phenylalanine inclusive. CDR3 DNA is the only sequence kept; it has 39 bases, read in frame from the first base. The V end gives up 2 bases and the J end 6 bases, leaving 4 bases in the junction not matched to a gene. Notes on this clone: The antigen it recognizes is unknown. There are no base qualities to consult, and no much larger clone falls within one base.

Collaborating institutions collected whole blood in K2EDTA tubes following their own protocols. For TCRbeta analysis, collaborators shipped samples in one of three forms: frozen whole blood, isolated PBMCs, or DNA extracted from either of those sample types. The immunoSEQ Assay, a bias-controlled multiplex PCR, was used to amplify TCRbeta CDR3 regions from genomic DNA. From the authors' description of their analysis: The number of nucleated cells in each sample was estimated from the amplification of reference gene primers within the assay. Sequence reads were collapsed and filtered to measure the absolute abundance of every unique TCRbeta CDR3 rearrangement. For each sample, productive Simpson clonality was calculated by taking the square root of Simpson's diversity index across productive rearrangements. Not all clones reach the TCRdb copy of this immuneACCESS table, which keeps in-frame sequences only. Checked studies attribute under half of the gap to unresolved V genes and leave the rest unexplained. V, J and clone size derive from that table, while D and trimming were established from the DNA sequence. This sample has roughly 330,000 clones in its table, and about 82% of those were observed once. 1.5% to 2% of the sample lies in the top ten.

This TCR derives from a woman in her 50s with acute or convalescent COVID-19. The chain employs TRBV29-1 and TRBJ2-7, with 10 junctional bases fitting TRBD2. The sequenced material came from peripheral blood. CDR3 protein: CSVELAGVREQYF. Here is the DNA: TGCAGCGTTGAACTAGCGGGAGTACGCGAGCAGTACTTC.